The sequence of this T cell receptor beta chain was determined in a study of T-cell reconstitution after alpha-beta-depleted transplantation in children (dated by TCRdb to 2016 to 2018). About the investigation overall: Using TCR repertoire profiling, the study quantitatively followed how T-cell immune reconstitution unfolded in children after TCRalphabeta/CD19-depleted allogeneic hematopoietic cell transplantation. Study-level results and caveats: About two months after transplant, the apparently early recovery of alphabetaT-cell counts reportedly depended on just several hundred clones that had expanded rapidly and came from non-depleted graft cells. In some patients, the high TCRbeta diversity seen at day 60 was put down to recipient T cells and intrathymic progenitors that had survived conditioning. Over subsequent months, a decline in hyperexpanded clone frequencies was noted, and after one year, T-cell counts and TCRbeta diversity were mostly ascribed to newly produced T cells.

On this clonotype: Its antigen is currently not known. The input lacks base qualities; no much larger clone sits a single base away.

V ends up 5 bases short and J 2 bases short, with an unmatched junction base count of 2. The CDR3 has 14 amino acids, counting the end cysteine and phenylalanine. The CDR3 DNA has 42 bases and is translated from base 1. According to the germline V gene, CDR1 reads LGHNA and CDR2 reads YSLEER. Library construction relied on PCR. Sequencing instrument: Illumina HiSeq 2500. TCR library preparation used molecular barcoding, with unique molecular identifiers applied to normalize quantification of the TCRbeta repertoire. TCRdb applied fastp at Q25 and MiXCR to the public reads, then kept only in-frame beta chains. One record per CDR3 amino acid sequence lists the most common genes and DNA. This sample gives about 400,000 distinct CDR3 sequences in total; under 20% of them show up just once. 25% to 30% of the sample comes from the top ten. The treatment or condition label here, explained by the study, means: allogeneic hematopoietic cell transplantation with graft depleted of TCRalphabeta T cells and CD19 B cells. Transplant recipients were children who received TCRalphabeta/CD19-depleted allogeneic hematopoietic cell grafts.

The V gene is TRBV4-3 and the J gene is TRBJ2-3; TRBD2 fits 9 bases in the junction. Material: PBMCs, mostly from graft donor cells, obtained 360 days after TCRalphabeta/CD19-depleted stem cell transplant. The clonotype comes from a boy under two years old who had a stem cell transplant for Wiskott-Aldrich syndrome, so the T cells may come from the graft donor. The bases read TGCGCCAGCAGCGGGACTAGCCTCACAGATACGCAGTATTTT. Translated, it gives CASSGTSLTDTQYF.